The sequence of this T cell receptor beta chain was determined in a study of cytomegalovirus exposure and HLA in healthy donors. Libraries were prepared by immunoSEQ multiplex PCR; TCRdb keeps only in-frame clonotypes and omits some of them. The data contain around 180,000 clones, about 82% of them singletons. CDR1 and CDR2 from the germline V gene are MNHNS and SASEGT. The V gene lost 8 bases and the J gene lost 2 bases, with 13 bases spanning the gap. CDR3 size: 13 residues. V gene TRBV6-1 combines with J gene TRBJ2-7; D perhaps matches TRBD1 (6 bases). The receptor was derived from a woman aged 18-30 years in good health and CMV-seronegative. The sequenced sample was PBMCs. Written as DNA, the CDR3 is TGTGCCAGCGAGAGGCCAGGGGCCTACGAGCAGTACTTC. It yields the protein CASERPGAYEQYF.